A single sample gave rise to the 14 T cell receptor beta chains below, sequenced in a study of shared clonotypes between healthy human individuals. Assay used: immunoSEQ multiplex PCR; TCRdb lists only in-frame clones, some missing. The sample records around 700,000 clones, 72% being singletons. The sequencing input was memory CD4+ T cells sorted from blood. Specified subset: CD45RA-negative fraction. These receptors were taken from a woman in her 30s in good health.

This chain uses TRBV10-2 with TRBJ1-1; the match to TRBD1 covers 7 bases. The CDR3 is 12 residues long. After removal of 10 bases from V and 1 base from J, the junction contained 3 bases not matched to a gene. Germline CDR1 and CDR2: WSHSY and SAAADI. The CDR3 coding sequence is TGCGCCACTAGGGACAGGAACACTGAAGCTTTCTTT. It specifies CATRDRNTEAFF.

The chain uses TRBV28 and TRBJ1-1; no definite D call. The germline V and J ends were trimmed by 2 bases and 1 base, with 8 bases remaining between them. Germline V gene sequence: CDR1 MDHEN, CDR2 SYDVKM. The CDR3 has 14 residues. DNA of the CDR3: TGTGCCAGCAGTTTAAGCACCCCGAACACTGAAGCTTTCTTT. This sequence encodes CASSLSTPNTEAFF.

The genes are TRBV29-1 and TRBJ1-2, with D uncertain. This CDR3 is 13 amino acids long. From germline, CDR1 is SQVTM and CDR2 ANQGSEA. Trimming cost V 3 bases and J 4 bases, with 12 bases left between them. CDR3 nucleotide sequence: TGCAGCGTTGAGGGTCGCGGGATCTATGGCTACACCTTC. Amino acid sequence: CSVEGRGIYGYTF.

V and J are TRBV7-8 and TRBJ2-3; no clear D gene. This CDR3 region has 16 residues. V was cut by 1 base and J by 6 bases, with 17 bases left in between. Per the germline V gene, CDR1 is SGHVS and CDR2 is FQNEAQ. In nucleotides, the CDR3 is TGTGCCAGCAGCTTAGAGATTATTTCCCGTAGGGATACGCAGTATTTT. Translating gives CASSLEIISRRDTQYF. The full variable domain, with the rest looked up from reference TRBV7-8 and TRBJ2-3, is GAGVSQSPRYKVAKRGQDVALRCDPISGHVSLFWYQQALGQGPEFLTYFQNEAQLDKSGLPSDRFFAERPEGSVSTLKIQRTQQEDSAVYLCASSLEIISRRDTQYFGPGTRLTVL.

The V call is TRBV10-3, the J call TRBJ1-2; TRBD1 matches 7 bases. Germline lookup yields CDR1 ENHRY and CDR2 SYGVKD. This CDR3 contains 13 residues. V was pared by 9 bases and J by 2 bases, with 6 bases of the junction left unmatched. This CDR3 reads CAITGQPNYGYTF. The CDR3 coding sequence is TGTGCCATTACGGGACAGCCAAACTATGGCTACACCTTC.

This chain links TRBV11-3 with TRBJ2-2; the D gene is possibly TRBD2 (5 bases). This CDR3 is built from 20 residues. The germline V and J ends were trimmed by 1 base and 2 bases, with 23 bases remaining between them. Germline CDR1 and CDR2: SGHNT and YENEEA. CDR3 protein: CASSLGYSRTVFHNTGELFF. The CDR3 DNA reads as TGTGCCAGCAGCTTAGGATATTCTAGGACTGTCTTTCATAACACCGGGGAGCTGTTTTTT.

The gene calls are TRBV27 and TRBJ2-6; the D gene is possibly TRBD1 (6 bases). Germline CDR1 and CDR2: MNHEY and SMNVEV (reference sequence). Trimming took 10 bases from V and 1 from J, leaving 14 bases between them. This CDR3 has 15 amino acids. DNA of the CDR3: TGTGCCACCAAGACAGGTCGGTCTGGGGCCAACGTCCTGACTTTC. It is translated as CATKTGRSGANVLTF.

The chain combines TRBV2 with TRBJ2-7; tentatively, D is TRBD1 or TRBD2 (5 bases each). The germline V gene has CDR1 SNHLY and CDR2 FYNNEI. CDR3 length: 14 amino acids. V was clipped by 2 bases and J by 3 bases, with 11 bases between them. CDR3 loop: CASSEPRGNYEQYF. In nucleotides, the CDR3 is TGTGCCAGCAGTGAACCCCGGGGCAACTACGAGCAGTACTTC.

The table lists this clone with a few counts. The CDR3 nucleotides read TGTGCCAGTACTAGGAGGACAGACAACACCGGGGAGCTGTTTTTT. The encoded protein is CASTRRTDNTGELFF. The rearrangement links TRBV19 to TRBJ2-2; D perhaps matches TRBD1 (6 bases). The CDR3 has 15 amino acids. Germline V gene sequence: CDR1 LNHDA, CDR2 SQIVND (reference sequence). Trimming left V 7 bases short and J 2 bases short, with 14 bases between.

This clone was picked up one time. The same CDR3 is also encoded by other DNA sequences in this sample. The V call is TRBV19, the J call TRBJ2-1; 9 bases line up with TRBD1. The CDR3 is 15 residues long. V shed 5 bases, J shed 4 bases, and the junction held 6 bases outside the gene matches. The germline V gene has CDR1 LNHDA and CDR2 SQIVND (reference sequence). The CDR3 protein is CASSLRDREYNEQFF. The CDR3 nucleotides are TGTGCCAGTAGTCTCCGGGACAGGGAGTACAATGAGCAGTTCTTC.

CDR3 nucleotides: TGTGCCAGCAGCCTCCAAGGGGGGCGAGGTCAGCCCCAGCATTTT. This codes for CASSLQGGRGQPQHF. The rearrangement uses TRBV27 and TRBJ1-5; a weak D match, TRBD1 (6 bases). CDR3 size: 15 residues. V was shortened by 6 bases and J by 6 bases, with 18 bases between the two germline ends. The germline V gene has CDR1 MNHEY and CDR2 SMNVEV (reference sequence).

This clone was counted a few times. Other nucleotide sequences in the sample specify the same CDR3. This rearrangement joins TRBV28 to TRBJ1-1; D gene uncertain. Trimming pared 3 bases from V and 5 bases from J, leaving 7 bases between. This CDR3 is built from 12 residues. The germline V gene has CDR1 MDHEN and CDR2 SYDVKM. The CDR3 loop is CASSLMGTEAFF. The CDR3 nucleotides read TGTGCCAGCAGTTTGATGGGTACTGAAGCTTTCTTT.

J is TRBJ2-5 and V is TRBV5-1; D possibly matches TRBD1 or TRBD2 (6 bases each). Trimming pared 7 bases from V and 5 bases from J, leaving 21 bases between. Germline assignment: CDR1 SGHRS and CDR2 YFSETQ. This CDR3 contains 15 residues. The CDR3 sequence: CASRSGSGGWETQYF. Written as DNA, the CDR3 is TGCGCCAGCCGATCGGGGTCCGGGGGCTGGGAGACCCAGTACTTC.

CDR3 in DNA: TGTGCCAGCAGTTTATCGGGACTCACCTACGAGCAGTACTTC. It translates to CASSLSGLTYEQYF. The chain has TRBV27 and TRBJ2-7; a possible D gene is TRBD2 (6 bases). The CDR3 is 14 residues long. Trimming removed 0 bases from V and 2 bases from J, with 8 bases in between. Germline-derived CDR1 and CDR2 are MNHEY and SMNVEV (reference sequence).